The text below deals with one T cell receptor beta chain. The CDR3 end shows no conserved phenylalanine or tryptophan, and so a read error is likely. The use of genomic DNA as template underpinned the TCR beta VDJ and CDR3 profiling. TCRdb ran MiXCR on the reads and lists one entry per CDR3 protein. Found here are 200,000 to 300,000 distinct CDR3 sequences, approximately 79% of them singletons; the top ten hold 42%. The sample is drawn from a study of CD8+CD57+ T cells in acquired aplastic anemia. In patients chosen for sequencing, flow cytometry had shown CD8+CD57+ cell expansion. CDR1 and CDR2 from the germline V gene are SGDLS and YYNGEE. V gave up 0 bases and J gave up 4 bases, with 6 bases separating them. The CDR3 runs 13 residues.

Specimen: sorted CD4+, CD8+, or CD8+CD57+ T cells (not recorded which) from PBMCs. The rearrangement joins TRBV9 to TRBJ2-3; D is undetermined. This receptor was identified in a human donor with aplastic anemia. The CDR3 region has the DNA TGTGCCAGCAGCGTAGGGTGGGCAGATACGCAGTATGTT. This sequence encodes CASSVGWADTQYV.